The source of this T cell receptor beta chain is a study of control samples from healthy donors and cancer patients. The CDR3 sequence is 16 residues long. Germline CDR1 reads LGHNT; CDR2 reads FRNRAP. V shed 7 bases, J shed 2 bases, and the junction held 8 bases outside the gene matches. The protocol was immunoSEQ multiplex PCR, while the TCRdb copy is restricted to in-frame clones and leaves out a portion. The sample includes 150,000 to 200,000 clones, almost 90% of them seen just once. Sequenced sample: blood. The receptor was derived from a young woman in good health. V gene TRBV12-5 combines with J gene TRBJ2-2, with 9 bases aligning to TRBD1. Here the CDR3 reads CASAIQGQGNTGELFF. In DNA, the CDR3 is TGTGCTAGTGCCATTCAGGGACAGGGTAACACCGGGGAGCTGTTTTTT.